This T cell receptor (beta chain) was sequenced for a study of T-cell memory formation after mild COVID-19. Looking at the study overall: Most TCR clusters belonged to a single donor. Regarding the study as a whole: There were some responding clones in pre-infection memory, which suggested that cross-reactive memory had joined. A second wave of clones peaked on day 37, and their SARS-CoV-2 specificity went unconfirmed.

The 5'RACE method, run with constant-segment primers, produced TCR alpha and TCR beta cDNA libraries (carrying sample barcodes and UMIs). TCRdb called the 5' RACE reads again in MiXCR, with one record for every CDR3 protein. This table holds roughly 250,000 distinct CDR3 sequences, about 16% found once. V was pared by 3 bases and J by 3 bases, with 12 bases between. Germline CDR1 reads MDHEN; CDR2 reads SYDVKM. CDR3 length: 15 residues. On this clonotype: Its antigen remains unidentified.

The chain joins TRBV28 to TRBJ1-5; TRBD1 is a possible D gene (5 bases). This TCR came from a young man who had mild COVID-19 (a few samples of this study predate the infection). Cell type and time point are not known. Sequencing was carried out using PBMCs or a T cell subset sorted from them (not recorded which). In DNA, the CDR3 is TGTGCCAGCAGTTTTTTATCGGGGCCCAATCAGCCCCAGCATTTT. Its protein is CASSFLSGPNQPQHF.